Shown below are 21 T cell receptor beta chains from a single sample sequenced in a study of blood T cell repertoires in COVID-19. Assay: immunoSEQ multiplex PCR; the TCRdb copy retains only in-frame clones and omits some. Of under 150,000 clones in the sample, around nine tenths were seen once. The sample comprised peripheral blood. These TCRs come from a man in his fifties or sixties with active or convalescent COVID-19.

The chain is built from TRBV12-3 or TRBV12-4 and TRBJ2-1, with D perhaps matching TRBD2 (5 bases). The CDR3 contains 11 residues. V shed 5 bases and J shed 12 bases, with 11 bases lying between them. CDR3 region: CASSLGGGQFF. CDR3 DNA: TGTGCCAGCAGTCTTGGAGGCGGGCAGTTCTTC.

In its sample, this clone was seen once. V is TRBV3-1 (or the pseudogene TRBV3-2) and J is TRBJ2-5, with D perhaps matching TRBD1 (6 bases). With 2 bases removed from V and 5 bases from J, the gap between germline ends came to 15 bases. The germline V gene encodes CDR1 LGHDT and CDR2 YNNKEL (reference sequence). CDR3 length: 15 amino acids. DNA for the CDR3: TGTGCCAGCAGCCAAAGCCCACAGGGTGCCGAGACCCAGTACTTC. It translates to CASSQSPQGAETQYF.

This chain links TRBV3-1 (or the pseudogene TRBV3-2) with TRBJ2-2; D is perhaps TRBD1 (6 bases). The CDR3 covers 13 residues. Germline loops: CDR1 LGHDT, CDR2 YNNKEL (reference sequence). V dropped 6 bases and J dropped 5 bases, with 10 bases sitting between them. CDR3 residues: CASSFGQTGELFF. The CDR3 region has the DNA TGTGCCAGCAGTTTCGGACAGACCGGGGAGCTGTTTTTT.

The chain employs TRBV19 and TRBJ2-2; 7 positions match TRBD1. The CDR3 runs 16 residues. Germline lookup yields CDR1 LNHDA and CDR2 SQIVND (reference sequence). J lost 6 bases, V lost 4 bases, and 11 bases had no gene match. Written as DNA, the CDR3 is TGTGCCAGTAGTACGCCGACAGGGTTGGGCCCCGGGGAGCTGTTTTTT. Amino acid sequence: CASSTPTGLGPGELFF.

V and J are TRBV6-5 and TRBJ1-2; no firm D call. The CDR3 totals 16 residues. Germline V gene lookup returns CDR1 MNHEY and CDR2 SVGAGI. Between the trimmed V and J ends, which lost 2 bases and 3 bases, there was a span of 16 bases. The CDR3 region has the DNA TGTGCCAGCAGTTACAGGTCGGCCTCTCGGGACTATGGCTACACCTTC. It encodes CASSYRSASRDYGYTF.

The chain couples TRBV20-1 to TRBJ1-1; D is unclear. The CDR3 extends over 11 amino acids. Germline-derived CDR1 and CDR2 are DFQATT and SNEGSKA (reference sequence). Trimming stripped 3 bases from V and 1 base from J, with 3 bases between. CDR3 amino acids: CSASRNTEAFF. The CDR3 nucleotides are TGCAGTGCTAGCAGGAACACTGAAGCTTTCTTT.

The chain joins TRBV6-4 to TRBJ2-1; no clear D. Germline lookup yields CDR1 MRHNA and CDR2 SNTAGT. The length of the CDR3 is 14 residues. The ends were cut back, 0 bases at V and 5 bases at J, with 8 bases in the middle. CDR3 sequence: CASSDSGEHNEQFF. CDR3 DNA: TGTGCCAGCAGTGACTCGGGCGAGCACAATGAGCAGTTCTTC.

The genes are TRBV5-4 and TRBJ2-5; 7 bases agree with TRBD1. CDR3 length equals 16 residues. Germline V gene data show CDR1 as SGHNT and CDR2 as YYREEE (reference sequence). J gave up 0 bases and V 3 bases, and 8 bases lay outside the gene matches. The CDR3: CASSSYRGSYQETQYF. For the CDR3, the DNA is TGTGCCAGCAGCTCCTACAGGGGCTCGTACCAAGAGACCCAGTACTTC.

This rearrangement joins TRBV7-9 to TRBJ2-3; D not resolved. CDR3 length equals 11 residues. From germline, CDR1 is SEHNR and CDR2 FQNEAQ (reference sequence). Trimming cost V 4 bases and J 3 bases, with 2 bases left between them. CDR3 DNA: TGTGCCAGCAGCTCGACAGATACGCAGTATTTT. Translation gives CASSSTDTQYF.

The rearrangement links TRBV6-5 to TRBJ2-2, with D possibly being TRBD1 (6 bases). V was shortened by 5 bases and J by 5 bases, with 12 bases between the two germline ends. CDR1 and CDR2 from the germline V gene are MNHEY and SVGAGI. There are 14 residues in the CDR3. The DNA of the CDR3 is TGTGCCAGCAGTCAACAGGGTGGGACCGGGGAGCTGTTTTTT. Protein product: CASSQQGGTGELFF.

The CDR3 protein is CASSQRGVTNEKLFF. CDR3 DNA sequence: TGTGCCAGCAGCCAGCGGGGCGTAACTAATGAAAAACTGTTTTTT. This rearrangement joins TRBV7-9 to TRBJ1-4, with a possible D match to TRBD1 (5 bases). The CDR3 loop spans 15 amino acids. The ends were cut back, 5 bases at V and 1 base at J, with 11 bases in the middle. Germline V CDR1 and CDR2: SEHNR, FQNEAQ (reference sequence).

The chain links TRBV28 to TRBJ1-1, with 8 bases lining up with TRBD1. V dropped 3 bases and J dropped 4; count of bases not matched to a gene: 7. The CDR3 extends over 15 amino acids. The germline V gene encodes CDR1 MDHEN and CDR2 SYDVKM. CDR3 amino acids: CASSFPGTGLTEAFF. The CDR3, as DNA: TGTGCCAGCAGTTTTCCCGGGACAGGACTCACTGAAGCTTTCTTT.

V gene TRBV28 combines with J gene TRBJ2-2, with TRBD1 matching over 7 bases. This CDR3 is 18 amino acids long. With 2 bases clipped from V and 2 bases from J, the junction kept 11 bases outside the gene matches. The V gene's germline CDR1 is MDHEN and CDR2 SYDVKM. The CDR3 here is CASSLRSLAGGNTGELFF. CDR3 nucleotides: TGTGCCAGCAGTTTAAGGAGTCTGGCAGGGGGTAACACCGGGGAGCTGTTTTTT.

J is TRBJ2-5 and V is TRBV6-8, with TRBD1 matching 8 bases. Germline CDR1 reads MNHGY; CDR2 reads SAAAGT. Trimming took 2 bases from V and 1 from J; bases not matched to a gene: 6. The CDR3 contains 16 residues. CDR3 sequence reads: CASSYPRDRTQETQYF. Written as DNA, the CDR3 is TGTGCCAGCAGTTACCCTCGGGACAGGACCCAAGAGACCCAGTACTTC.

The chain is built from TRBV18 and TRBJ1-1; 10 nucleotides match TRBD1. From germline, CDR1 is KGHSH and CDR2 LQKENI. The CDR3 totals 15 residues. V lost 5 bases and J lost 3; bases outside the gene matches: 6. The CDR3: CASSSTGGFDTEAFF. CDR3 sequence (DNA): TGTGCCAGCTCATCGACAGGGGGCTTCGACACTGAAGCTTTCTTT.

The gene calls are TRBV18 and TRBJ2-3; 14 bases fit TRBD2. CDR3 length: 17 residues. Trimming removed 4 bases from V and 4 bases from J; junction bases left unmatched: 7. The germline V gene encodes CDR1 KGHSH and CDR2 LQKENI. CDR3 residues: CASSQGTSGSGSDTQYF. CDR3 in DNA: TGTGCCAGCTCACAGGGGACTAGCGGGAGTGGGTCAGATACGCAGTATTTT.

The CDR3 DNA is TGTGCCAGCAGCGGACTTGGAGGGTTCGGCACAGATACGCAGTATTTT. This encodes CASSGLGGFGTDTQYF. The V call is TRBV9, the J call TRBJ2-3; weak D call: TRBD2 (6 bases). V was trimmed by 3 bases and J by 1 base, leaving 15 bases between them. The length of the CDR3 is 16 residues. CDR1 and CDR2 from the germline V gene are SGDLS and YYNGEE.

The rearrangement links TRBV18 to TRBJ1-2; 10 bases map to TRBD1. CDR3 length: 16 residues. The ends lost 3 bases at V and 5 bases at J; junction bases unmatched: 9. CDR1 is KGHSH, CDR2 LQKENI, per germline. The CDR3 is CASSPGTGDSAYGYTF. In DNA form, the CDR3 reads TGTGCCAGCTCACCCGGGACAGGGGATTCTGCGTATGGCTACACCTTC. The whole variable domain, remainder taken from reference TRBV18 and TRBJ1-2, is NAGVMQNPRHLVRRRGQEARLRCSPMKGHSHVYWYRQLPEEGLKFMVYLQKENIIDESGMPKERFSAEFPKEGPSILRIQQVVRGDSAAYFCASSPGTGDSAYGYTFGSGTRLTVV.

The V gene is TRBV4-1, the J gene TRBJ2-7; 8 bases are a match to TRBD1. The trim removed 0 bases at V and 1 base at J, leaving 8 bases unmatched. This CDR3 has 17 amino acids. Looked up from germline, CDR1 is MGHRA and CDR2 is YSYEKL. The DNA for the CDR3 is TGCGCCAGCAGCCAAGAAGCCTTCGACAGGGGATCCTACGAGCAGTACTTC. Its translation is CASSQEAFDRGSYEQYF.

The V call is TRBV9, the J call TRBJ2-1, with 9 bases matching TRBD1. Germline-derived CDR1 and CDR2 are SGDLS and YYNGEE. With 1 base clipped from V and 5 bases from J, the junction kept 7 bases outside the gene matches. The CDR3 has 16 residues. The CDR3 reads CASSVRGTGRNNEQFF. The CDR3 DNA sequence: TGTGCCAGCAGCGTAAGGGGGACAGGGAGGAACAATGAGCAGTTCTTC.

This clone was observed a single time. This chain connects TRBV7-9 to TRBJ2-7; TRBD1 is a possible D gene (6 bases). Germline V gene lookup returns CDR1 SEHNR and CDR2 FQNEAQ (reference sequence). The CDR3 length is 14 residues. V lost 4 bases, J lost 3 bases, and 13 bases lay in between. The CDR3 coding sequence is TGTGCCAGCAGCTGGGGGCAGGGGATCTACGAGCAGTACTTC. Protein product: CASSWGQGIYEQYF. Full variable domain (rest looked up from reference TRBV7-9 and TRBJ2-7): DTGVSQNPRHKITKRGQNVTFRCDPISEHNRLYWYRQTLGQGPEFLTYFQNEAQLEKSRLLSDRFSAERPKGSFSTLEIQRTEQGDSAMYLCASSWGQGIYEQYFGPGTRLTVT.